The rows below give T cell receptor beta chains drawn from one sample of a study of OX40 agonist ivuxolimab in advanced cancers. Assay: immunoSEQ multiplex PCR; the TCRdb copy retains only in-frame clones and omits some. Here the sample spans 65,000 to 85,000 clones, approximately 92% being singletons. Material: CD4+ or CD8+ T cells sorted from blood, obtained in a trial of the OX40 agonist ivuxolimab. These receptors all stem from an adult with an advanced solid tumor such as melanoma, head and neck, liver or kidney cancer. The conserved cysteine and the conserved F or W are not part of the CDR3 here. Fields, in order: V gene, CDR3 protein.

TRBV27 | ASTPMIGAQPQH
TRBV20-1 | SGHSTDTQY
TRBV19 | ASSTRGSADTQY
TRBV6-6 | ASSYEGLRRNTEAF
TRBV7-2 | ASSLVNGGPNIQY
TRBV6-4 | ASNSPGQGKNGYT
TRBV5-1 | ASSFAGLFGTDTQY
TRBV19 | ASTLGGGIYNEQF
TRBV9 | ASSPSHLAGEGEQF
TRBV12-2 | ASRLASSGVRAQETQY
TRBV4-1 | ASSQDDGELAKNIQY
TRBV19 | ASSLTRNRGNSPLH
TRBV5-1 | ASSLEAGGGYEQF
TRBV30 | AWNAGPGVDTIY
TRBV6-6 | ASSRWGQETQY
TRBV7-9 | ASSLEVIGDYGYT
TRBV7-2 | ASSSGQGGTDTQY
TRBV30 | AWNRQGAIEQY
TRBV7-6 | ASSLTAVSSPLH
TRBV6-5 | ASTLPGGYGYT
TRBV27 | ASSPRGGGYT
TRBV30 | AWSSGGENEQF
TRBV9 | ASSGLVGPYNEQF
TRBV30 | AWSVRNDGELF
TRBV2 | ASSESGWRPF
TRBV10-3 | AIGDASGTGELF
TRBV2 | ASRMEPTGANVLT
TRBV28 | ASSLGQGYQETQY
TRBV7-2 | ASQRLEGDAEAF
TRBV29-1 | SGWSGGGTEAF
TRBV5-1 | ASSLLSGTSYEQY
TRBV2 | ASSAGLAGEGATQY
TRBV30 | AWGGTYEQY
TRBV5-1 | ASREATSGGYEQF
TRBV9 | ASSVDTAGNTIY
TRBV6-1 | ASSPGGTVNQPQH
TRBV5-6 | ASSLHYGYT
TRBV11-3 | ASSLEAGGYNEQF
TRBV2 | ASSTSGRAYNEQF
TRBV6-1 | ASSESWEDPAF
TRBV7-2 | ASSPRDRGFNEQF
TRBV9 | ASSVGTDPYEQY
TRBV6-1 | ASSDLTMNTGELF
TRBV2 | ASTPGTGAYEQY
TRBV7-6 | ASNLGSSANTGELF
TRBV6-6 | ASIGQNKNIQY
TRBV28 | ASNQGGNLAKNIQY
TRBV21-1 | ASSPQDCYNEQF
TRBV11-2 | ASSLVASGGELF
TRBV6-1 | ASSEGTSPRDYEQY
TRBV6-5 | ASSYSTGVGPQAMV
TRBV27 | ASSIATASSYNEQF
TRBV6-5 | ASSDRGGDTEAF